This T cell receptor (beta chain) was found in a study of blood T cell repertoires in COVID-19. CDR1 MDHEN and CDR2 SYDVKM come from the germline V gene. V was clipped by 7 bases and J by 7 bases, with 23 bases between them. The CDR3 runs to 17 residues. In its sample, this clone was seen a few times. TCRdb's table, derived via immunoSEQ multiplex PCR, lists solely in-frame clones and lacks some. The table includes 200,000 to 300,000 clones, approximately 86% detected once. The material sequenced was peripheral blood. The rearrangement uses TRBV28 and TRBJ1-6; a possible D gene is TRBD1 (6 bases). The TCR originated in a woman in her fifties or sixties with COVID-19, enrolled during active disease. In DNA form, the CDR3 reads TGTGCCAGCAAGGGACAAGGTGGGGGGGCGACAAATTCACCCCTCCACTTT. Residues: CASKGQGGGATNSPLHF. Complete variable domain (other parts from reference TRBV28 and TRBJ1-6): DVKVTQSSRYLVKRTGEKVFLECVQDMDHENMFWYRQDPGLGLRLIYFSYDVKMKEKGDIPEGYSVSREKKERFSLILESASTNQTSMYLCASKGQGGGATNSPLHFGNGTRLTVT.